The 23 T cell receptor beta chains presented below share a single source sample, sequenced in a study of early T cells in non-severe SARS-CoV-2 infection. Via MiXCR, TCRdb re-called the 5' RACE reads, giving one row per CDR3 protein. The sample records tens of thousands of distinct CDR3 sequences, 20% being singletons. Sample: whole blood, taken at baseline. The receptors come from an adult who was a healthcare worker with PCR-confirmed SARS-CoV-2 infection or an uninfected control (not recorded which).

The chain links TRBV4-1 to TRBJ2-2; the D gene is possibly TRBD1 (6 bases). CDR1 is MGHRA and CDR2 is YSYEKL in the germline V gene. The CDR3 sequence is 15 residues long. With 6 bases removed from V and 5 bases from J, the gap between germline ends came to 16 bases. CDR3 in amino acids: CASSQGSRTTGELFF. Written as DNA, the CDR3 is TGCGCCAGCAGTCAGGGGAGCCGGACTACCGGGGAGCTGTTTTTT.

This chain uses TRBV20-1 with TRBJ2-1, with TRBD2 as a possible D gene (5 bases). Trimming removed 1 base from V and 5 bases from J, with 9 bases in between. This CDR3 comprises 13 residues. In germline, CDR1 is DFQATT, CDR2 SNEGSKA (reference sequence). The CDR3 protein is CSARGSGHNEQFF. DNA for the CDR3: TGCAGTGCTAGAGGGAGCGGACACAATGAGCAGTTCTTC.

This clonotype was found a few times. V gene TRBV20-1 combines with J gene TRBJ1-2; perhaps TRBD1 as D (6 bases). Germline-derived CDR1 and CDR2 are DFQATT and SNEGSKA (reference sequence). V lost 5 bases and J lost 4, with 11 bases in between. The CDR3 consists of 12 residues. In nucleotides, the CDR3 is TGCAGTGCTCAGCGGACAGTCTATGGCTACACCTTC. Translated, it gives CSAQRTVYGYTF.

This clonotype has only a few counts. The chain joins TRBV7-3 to TRBJ2-2, with unresolved D. CDR3 length equals 14 residues. The ends were cut back, 5 bases at V and 6 bases at J, with 13 bases in the middle. The V gene's germline CDR1 is SGHTA and CDR2 FQGTGA. The CDR3 bases are TGTGCCAGCAGCATGGGCCCATCGGCCGGGGAGCTGTTTTTT. Protein product: CASSMGPSAGELFF. Using reference TRBV7-3 and TRBJ2-2 for the parts outside the CDR3, the full variable domain is GAGVSQTPSNKVTEKGKYVELRCDPISGHTALYWYRQSLGQGPEFLIYFQGTGAADDSGLPNDRFFAVRPEGSVSTLKIQRTERGDSAVYLCASSMGPSAGELFFGEGSRLTVL.

This clonotype was seen a single time. This chain uses TRBV6-6 with TRBJ2-1, with 11 bases matching TRBD1. The germline V gene has CDR1 MNHNY and CDR2 SVGAGI (reference sequence). The length of the CDR3 is 15 residues. With V trimmed by 2 bases and J by 7 bases, 4 bases remained unmatched. The CDR3 here is CASSYQGQGGNEQFF. Written as DNA, the CDR3 is TGTGCCAGCAGTTACCAGGGACAGGGGGGGAATGAGCAGTTCTTC.

In this sample, this clonotype turned up many times. The CDR3: CASSFRGQGAADTQYF. CDR3 DNA: TGTGCCAGCAGTTTTCGTGGACAGGGGGCCGCAGATACGCAGTATTTT. The rearrangement uses TRBV27 and TRBJ2-3; 11 bases fit TRBD1. The CDR3 loop spans 16 amino acids. The V segment lost 3 bases and the J segment 4 bases; nucleotides outside the gene matches: 6. Germline assignment: CDR1 MNHEY and CDR2 SMNVEV (reference sequence).

The chain carries TRBV7-9 and TRBJ2-7; TRBD2 matches at 14 bases. The trim removed 5 bases at V and 5 bases at J, leaving 5 bases unmatched. Germline loops: CDR1 SEHNR, CDR2 FQNEAQ (reference sequence). CDR3 size: 15 residues. The CDR3 DNA sequence: TGTGCCAGCAGCCTTGGGACTAGCGGGGGCAACGAGCAGTACTTC. Protein: CASSLGTSGGNEQYF. Drawing the rest from reference TRBV7-9 and TRBJ2-7, the complete variable domain is DTGVSQNPRHKITKRGQNVTFRCDPISEHNRLYWYRQTLGQGPEFLTYFQNEAQLEKSRLLSDRFSAERPKGSFSTLEIQRTEQGDSAMYLCASSLGTSGGNEQYFGPGTRLTVT.

The gene calls are TRBV7-9 and TRBJ2-5; the D is unclear. The germline V gene encodes CDR1 SEHNR and CDR2 FQNEAQ (reference sequence). There are 14 residues in the CDR3. V was trimmed by 3 bases and J by 0 bases, leaving 8 bases between them. The CDR3 loop reads CASSFRRDQETQYF. CDR3 sequence (DNA): TGTGCCAGCAGCTTCCGTCGGGACCAAGAGACCCAGTACTTC. Based on the CDR3 plus reference TRBV7-9 and TRBJ2-5, the full variable domain is DTGVSQNPRHKITKRGQNVTFRCDPISEHNRLYWYRQTLGQGPEFLTYFQNEAQLEKSRLLSDRFSAERPKGSFSTLEIQRTEQGDSAMYLCASSFRRDQETQYFGPGTRLLVL.

This clonotype has a handful of counts. This rearrangement joins TRBV20-1 to TRBJ1-5; D is uncertain. Germline V gene sequence: CDR1 DFQATT, CDR2 SNEGSKA (reference sequence). Between the trimmed V and J ends, which lost 6 bases and 5 bases, there was a span of 11 bases. The CDR3 spans 12 residues. In nucleotides, the CDR3 is TGCAGTGCAACGACGCCTGATCAGCCCCAGCATTTT. Residues: CSATTPDQPQHF.

This clonotype was recorded at least ten times. The rearrangement joins TRBV6-6 to TRBJ1-6; 8 bases map to TRBD1. V lost 4 bases and J lost 7; bases outside the gene matches: 6. Germline assignment: CDR1 MNHNY and CDR2 SVGAGI (reference sequence). The CDR3 has 15 residues. The CDR3 nucleotides read TGTGCCAGCAGTTCCAACAGGGGGGGCAATTCACCCCTCCACTTT. Translated, it gives CASSSNRGGNSPLHF.

This chain connects TRBV30 to TRBJ1-4, with D possibly being TRBD1 (6 bases). Trimming cost V 6 bases and J 3 bases, with 8 bases left between them. This CDR3 spans 12 amino acids. The germline V gene has CDR1 GTSNPN and CDR2 SVGIG (reference sequence). CDR3 bases: TGTGCCTGCGGACAGCCTAATGAAAAACTGTTTTTT. Its translation: CACGQPNEKLFF.

The rearrangement links TRBV7-9 to TRBJ2-1; TRBD1 matches 9 bases. This CDR3 is 15 amino acids long. The ends lost 4 bases at V and 7 bases at J; junction bases unmatched: 8. The germline V gene encodes CDR1 SEHNR and CDR2 FQNEAQ (reference sequence). CDR3 nucleotide sequence: TGTGCCAGCAGCTCTCCCGGGACAGGGAGGAATGAGCAGTTCTTC. This encodes CASSSPGTGRNEQFF.

The CDR3 DNA reads as TGTGCCAGCGGGGAGGACGGGAGCTATGGCTACACCTTC. Protein product: CASGEDGSYGYTF. The chain links TRBV2 to TRBJ1-2, with no clear D. The ends were cut back, 8 bases at V and 4 bases at J, with 14 bases in the middle. CDR3 length equals 13 residues. Germline CDR1 and CDR2: SNHLY and FYNNEI.

This clonotype was seen many times. The chain links TRBV10-2 to TRBJ2-2, with 9 bases matching TRBD2. The V and J ends lost 7 bases and 2 bases, in that order; junction bases with no gene match: 8. CDR3 length equals 16 residues. CDR1 is WSHSY and CDR2 is SAAADI in the germline V gene. CDR3 amino acids: CASIRSGGPNTGELFF. The CDR3 DNA reads as TGCGCCAGCATTAGAAGCGGGGGGCCAAACACCGGGGAGCTGTTTTTT.

Turning to this clonotype: At one of its ends the junction is not consistent with the germline gene, which may arise from a read error. V gene TRBV12-3 or TRBV12-4 combines with J gene TRBJ2-1; tentatively, D is TRBD1 (6 bases). The CDR3 totals 11 residues. The CDR3 nucleotides are TGTGCCAGCAAGGGGGTCGGTGAGCAGATCTTC. Protein sequence: CASKGVGEQIF.

In its sample, this clonotype was seen once. The chain uses TRBV6-5 and TRBJ1-2; perhaps TRBD1 as D (6 bases). The CDR3 length is 11 residues. The germline CDR1 and CDR2 sequences are MNHEY and SVGAGI. V was trimmed by 11 bases and J by 9 bases, leaving 16 bases between them. The CDR3 DNA reads TGTGCCTGCCGGGACATGGGGCGCTACACCTTC. Translated, it gives CACRDMGRYTF.

The chain carries TRBV3-1 and TRBJ2-1; D is possibly TRBD1 or TRBD2 (6 bases each). With 4 bases removed from V and 0 bases from J, the gap between germline ends came to 16 bases. CDR1 is LGHDT and CDR2 is YNNKEL in the germline V gene (reference sequence). The CDR3 totals 17 residues. CDR3 DNA: TGTGCCAGCAGCCCCGACGTAGGGGGACTCTCCTACAATGAGCAGTTCTTC. Translation: CASSPDVGGLSYNEQFF.

This clonotype was detected a few times. This sequence joins TRBV5-4 and TRBJ2-5; TRBD2 agrees at 9 bases. This CDR3 is built from 16 residues. Per germline, CDR1 SGHNT and CDR2 YYREEE (reference sequence). The V segment lost 4 bases and the J segment 4 bases; nucleotides outside the gene matches: 11. In DNA, the CDR3 is TGTGCCAGCAGCCACGAACCGGGACTAGCAAGAGAGACCCAGTACTTC. Its protein is CASSHEPGLARETQYF.

There are a few counts of this clonotype. The chain links TRBV20-1 to TRBJ2-3; 10 bases match TRBD1. Trimming took 1 base from V and 4 from J; bases not matched to a gene: 8. Looked up from germline, CDR1 is DFQATT and CDR2 is SNEGSKA (reference sequence). The CDR3 consists of 16 residues. The chain's CDR3 is CSARGTGGGLPDTQYF. CDR3 in DNA: TGCAGTGCTAGAGGGACAGGGGGGGGCCTCCCAGATACGCAGTATTTT.

The chain couples TRBV12-3 or TRBV12-4 to TRBJ1-2, with D uncertain. V gave up 2 bases and J gave up 1 base, with 8 bases separating them. This CDR3 comprises 14 residues. CDR3 bases: TGTGCCAGCAGTTTATTCACGGTTAACTATGGCTACACCTTC. This sequence encodes CASSLFTVNYGYTF.

This clonotype was detected a few times. The chain uses TRBV5-1 and TRBJ2-2, with 12 positions matching TRBD1. Germline-derived CDR1 and CDR2 are SGHRS and YFSETQ. V trimming: 3 bases; J trimming: 5 bases; junction bases outside the gene matches: 8. The CDR3 runs 17 residues. As DNA, the CDR3 is TGCGCCAGCAGCTCGGCCCTGGGACAGGGGGCGACCGGGGAGCTGTTTTTT. Its translation: CASSSALGQGATGELFF.

This clonotype was observed a few times. V is TRBV4-1 and J is TRBJ1-1; D uncertain. The germline V and J ends were trimmed by 1 base and 0 bases, with 12 bases remaining between them. This CDR3 comprises 16 residues. Germline V gives CDR1 MGHRA, CDR2 YSYEKL. The CDR3 DNA is TGCGCCAGCAGCCAAGTTAACTTAGGGATGAACACTGAAGCTTTCTTT. Translated: CASSQVNLGMNTEAFF.

This sequence joins TRBV7-3 and TRBJ2-1; 8 nucleotides align to TRBD1. J was trimmed by 9 bases and V by 5 bases; bases with no gene match: 3. This CDR3 comprises 12 residues. Germline assignment: CDR1 SGHTA and CDR2 FQGTGA. Here the CDR3 reads CASSRTGGEQFF. In nucleotides, the CDR3 is TGTGCCAGCAGCCGAACAGGGGGTGAGCAGTTCTTC. Full variable domain (missing parts from reference TRBV7-3 and TRBJ2-1): GAGVSQTPSNKVTEKGKYVELRCDPISGHTALYWYRQSLGQGPEFLIYFQGTGAADDSGLPNDRFFAVRPEGSVSTLKIQRTERGDSAVYLCASSRTGGEQFFGPGTRLTVL.